This T cell receptor beta chain originates from a study of T cells in Graves' hyperthyroidism and ophthalmopathy. About the study: Peripheral blood sampling occurred at initial diagnosis, before any treatment. Findings and limits, study-wide: Using 13 V-J features, a model discriminated ophthalmopathy from stable hyperthyroidism. The model made its ophthalmopathy prediction, and onset followed a median roughly 6.5 months later. Blood also held most thyroid clonotypes expanded beyond 0.001.

Concerning this clonotype itself: Its cognate antigen is unknown.

Regions amplified from RNA transcripts were the TCR beta CDR3 regions. TCR CDR3 underwent first-round RT-PCR with the HTBI primer set. Using its own MiXCR run on the multiplex PCR reads, TCRdb lists one record per CDR3 protein. The sample has fewer than 700,000 distinct CDR3 sequences, 17% seen once. CDR1 and CDR2 from the germline V gene are SGHRS and YFSETQ. The ends lost 0 bases at V and 1 base at J; junction bases unmatched: 2. The CDR3 runs 16 residues. The sequencing sample was made of blood. The receptor comes from a woman under 30 with Graves' ophthalmopathy. V gene TRBV5-1 combines with J gene TRBJ1-1; TRBD1 aligns across 11 bases. The CDR3 DNA follows: TGCGCCAGCAGCTTGGTTGGGACAGGGGGGAACACTGAAGCTTTCTTT. Protein sequence: CASSLVGTGGNTEAFF. The full variable domain, its missing parts supplied by reference TRBV5-1 and TRBJ1-1, is KAGVTQTPRYLIKTRGQQVTLSCSPISGHRSVSWYQQTPGQGLQFLFEYFSETQRNKGNFPGRFSGRQFSNSRSEMNVSTLELGDSALYLCASSLVGTGGNTEAFFGQGTRLTVV.